This T cell receptor beta chain is drawn from a study of cytomegalovirus exposure and HLA in healthy donors. Overall study context: Inside one of the first data releases sat around 86 million unique TCRs taken from HLA-typed donors.

Germline V gives CDR1 LGHNA, CDR2 YNFKEQ. V lost 4 bases and J lost 0; bases outside the gene matches: 9. The CDR3 runs to 19 residues. Study-wide findings and caveats: For most TCR beta V segments, an earlier analysis put the productive rate at about 90% or about 30% of the time. Later findings reportedly placed an Asian-associated ancestry cluster below the roughly 700-donor mean for N-insertions.

About this clone itself: What it binds is not known.

PCR primers comprised 60 Vbeta and 13 Jbeta primers. The data were produced by immunoSEQ multiplex PCR, yet TCRdb's version contains in-frame clones alone and is incomplete. The data hold 95,000 to 120,000 clones, with 82% observed a single time. The sequenced material came from PBMCs. This TCR came from a woman between 18 and 30 years old in good health and CMV-seronegative. The chain recombines TRBV4-2 with TRBJ2-3, with 14 bases matching TRBD2. The CDR3 nucleotides are TGTGCCAGCAGCCGGCGGACTAGCGGGGGGTCTTCTAGCACAGATACGCAGTATTTT. Translated: CASSRRTSGGSSSTDTQYF.